This T cell receptor beta chain comes out of a study of cytomegalovirus exposure and HLA in healthy donors. The data were produced by immunoSEQ multiplex PCR, yet TCRdb's version contains in-frame clones alone and is incomplete. The table lists roughly 120,000 clones, around 94% of them singletons. The approximately 120-subject validation cohort, separate from the approximately 640-subject first cohort, included the donors. Points on this clone: The same CDR3 is also encoded by other DNA sequences in this sample.

This CDR3 is 13 amino acids long. Trimming removed 8 bases at V and 2 bases at J, with 10 bases between. Germline V gene sequence: CDR1 SNHLY, CDR2 FYNNEI. The receptor's source is a woman under 30 in good health and CMV-seronegative. The source material was PBMCs. The V and J genes are TRBV2 and TRBJ1-5; weak D call: TRBD1 (6 bases). The CDR3 sequence: CASRRGGNQPQHF. CDR3 bases: TGTGCCAGCCGCAGGGGAGGCAATCAGCCCCAGCATTTT. The full variable domain, completed using reference TRBV2 and TRBJ1-5, is EPEVTQTPSHQVTQMGQEVILRCVPISNHLYFYWYRQILGQKVEFLVSFYNNEISEKSEIFDDQFSVERPDGSNFTLKIRSTKLEDSAMYFCASRRGGNQPQHFGDGTRLSIL.